The T cell receptor (beta chain) under discussion was sequenced for a study of T cells in tumors after PD-1 blockade. V dropped 9 bases and J dropped 5; count of bases not matched to a gene: 10. The germline gives CDR1 ENHRY, CDR2 SYGVKD. The CDR3 spans 13 residues. TCRdb keeps only in-frame clones here, not all; method: immunoSEQ multiplex PCR. This sample has approximately 47,000 clones, with approximately 81% found just once. This sequence was found in a human donor with basal cell carcinoma. The starting material was PBMCs, obtained before anti-PD-1 treatment. The chain has TRBV10-3 and TRBJ2-7; 7 nucleotides line up with TRBD2. CDR3 sequence (DNA): TGTGCCATTGGGGGGGGATGGATCCACGAGCAGTACTTC. Encoded protein: CAIGGGWIHEQYF.